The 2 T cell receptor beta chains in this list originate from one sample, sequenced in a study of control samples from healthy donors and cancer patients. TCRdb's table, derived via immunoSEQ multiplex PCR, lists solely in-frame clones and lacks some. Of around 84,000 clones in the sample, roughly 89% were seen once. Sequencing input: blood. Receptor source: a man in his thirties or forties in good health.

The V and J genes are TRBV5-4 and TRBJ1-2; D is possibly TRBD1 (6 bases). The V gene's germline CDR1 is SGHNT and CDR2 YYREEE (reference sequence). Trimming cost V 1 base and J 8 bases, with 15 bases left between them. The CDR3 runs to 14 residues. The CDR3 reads CASSLPVAGDGYTF. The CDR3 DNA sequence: TGTGCCAGCAGCTTGCCTGTAGCAGGGGACGGCTACACCTTC.

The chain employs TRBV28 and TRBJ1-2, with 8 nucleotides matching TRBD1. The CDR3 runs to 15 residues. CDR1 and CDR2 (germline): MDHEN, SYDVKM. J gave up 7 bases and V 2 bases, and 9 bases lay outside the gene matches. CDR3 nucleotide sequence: TGTGCCAGCAGTTTAGGGGGCAGGGGGCTTGGTGGCTACACCTTC. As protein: CASSLGGRGLGGYTF.